Following are 22 T cell receptor beta chains from one sample sequenced in a study of identifying expanded T cells in peripheral blood. Sequencing used immunoSEQ multiplex PCR; TCRdb keeps in-frame clones, though not all of them. Of around 100,000 clones detected, 80% to 90% appear once; the ten largest clones hold 5.5% to 6.5%. Sequenced sample: blood. Source of these receptors: a person aged 18 to 69 in good health.

The chain links TRBV12-5 to TRBJ2-7; D possibly uses TRBD1 or TRBD2 (5 bases each). This CDR3 spans 15 amino acids. V shed 0 bases and J shed 5 bases, with 14 bases lying between them. Germline V CDR1 and CDR2: LGHNT, FRNRAP. The CDR3 region is CASGLVLGHGHEQYF. The CDR3 region has the DNA TGTGCTAGTGGTTTGGTACTAGGACACGGCCACGAGCAGTACTTC. Supplemented by reference TRBV12-5 and TRBJ2-7, the full variable domain reads DARVTQTPRHKVTEMGQEVTMRCQPILGHNTVFWYRQTMMQGLELLAYFRNRAPLDDSGMPKDRFSAEMPDATLATLKIQPSEPRDSAVYFCASGLVLGHGHEQYFGPGTRLTVT.

This chain uses TRBV7-3 with TRBJ2-6; perhaps D is TRBD1 or TRBD2 (5 bases each). Trimming pared 3 bases from V and 0 bases from J, leaving 9 bases between. Germline assignment: CDR1 SGHTA and CDR2 FQGTGA. There are 16 residues in the CDR3. The CDR3 sequence: CASSLGRSSGANVLTF. In DNA, the CDR3 is TGTGCCAGCAGCTTGGGACGTAGCTCTGGGGCCAACGTCCTGACTTTC.

The chain joins TRBV7-6 to TRBJ1-3, with TRBD1 matching 7 bases. CDR1 and CDR2 from the germline V gene are SGHVS and FNYEAQ. V shed 3 bases and J 4 bases; nucleotides not matched to a gene: 6. CDR3 length: 15 amino acids. The CDR3 region is CASSFDRVSGNTIYF. The DNA for the CDR3 is TGTGCCAGCAGCTTCGACAGGGTCTCGGGAAACACCATATATTTT.

The rearrangement uses TRBV5-6 and TRBJ2-7; D not resolved. Per germline, CDR1 SGHDT and CDR2 YYEEEE. The CDR3 covers 13 residues. Trimming removed 5 bases at V and 0 bases at J, with 9 bases between. The CDR3 sequence is CASRSQRSYEQYF. Here the CDR3 DNA reads TGTGCCAGCAGGAGCCAGCGCTCCTACGAGCAGTACTTC.

The gene calls are TRBV20-1 and TRBJ2-1, with D perhaps given as TRBD1 or TRBD2 (5 bases each). Germline V gives CDR1 DFQATT, CDR2 SNEGSKA (reference sequence). V lost 3 bases, J lost 9 bases, and 9 bases lay in between. CDR3 length: 11 amino acids. The CDR3 sequence is CSARAGGEQFF. In nucleotides, the CDR3 is TGCAGTGCTAGGGCTGGGGGTGAGCAGTTCTTC.

The chain is built from TRBV4-3 and TRBJ2-1; 8 bases map to TRBD2. CDR1 LGHNA and CDR2 YSLEER come from the germline V gene. The junction had 4 bases not matched to a gene; V was cut back by 1 base and J by 2 bases. This CDR3 comprises 16 residues. This chain's CDR3 is CASSQGPGRAYNEQFF. The CDR3 DNA reads as TGCGCCAGCAGCCAAGGACCCGGGAGGGCCTACAATGAGCAGTTCTTC.

This chain connects TRBV4-1 to TRBJ1-5; D remains ambiguous. The CDR3 extends over 13 amino acids. Trimming took 5 bases from V and 3 from J, leaving 8 bases between them. CDR1 and CDR2 from the germline V gene are MGHRA and YSYEKL. The CDR3: CASSSDTNQPQHF. DNA for the CDR3: TGCGCCAGCAGCAGTGACACCAATCAGCCCCAGCATTTT.

DNA for the CDR3: TGCGCCAGCAGCTTGGATAGTGGTGTTGGGAATTCACCCCTCCACTTT. Amino acids: CASSLDSGVGNSPLHF. The rearrangement links TRBV5-1 to TRBJ1-6; D gene unclear. The CDR3 is 16 residues long. Trimming took off 0 bases at V and 7 bases at J, with 14 bases between the two ends. Germline V CDR1 and CDR2: SGHRS, YFSETQ.

The chain has TRBV7-9 and TRBJ2-7; weak D call: TRBD2 (7 bases). From germline, CDR1 is SEHNR and CDR2 FQNEAQ (reference sequence). V shed 1 base and J shed 7 bases, with 23 bases lying between them. This CDR3 is 17 amino acids long. The CDR3 here is CASSLGGGQGLLSEQYF. CDR3 nucleotides: TGTGCCAGCAGCTTAGGCGGGGGTCAGGGGCTCTTGTCGGAGCAGTACTTC.

The chain uses TRBV30 and TRBJ1-2, with 11 bases matching TRBD1. The ends lost 5 bases at V and 4 bases at J; junction bases unmatched: 6. Germline CDR1 GTSNPN, CDR2 SVGIG (reference sequence). This CDR3 region has 14 residues. This CDR3 reads CAWDRGQGVYGYTF. CDR3 DNA: TGTGCCTGGGATCGGGGACAGGGGGTCTATGGCTACACCTTC.

The chain carries TRBV27 and TRBJ1-1; D possibly corresponds to TRBD1 (6 bases). The CDR3 loop spans 20 amino acids. The V end lost 5 bases, the J end lost 0 bases, and 28 bases lay between the germline ends. Germline V CDR1 and CDR2: MNHEY, SMNVEV (reference sequence). DNA of the CDR3: TGTGCCAGCAGTCCACAAAGCAGGGGCTTAAGGGGAATTTTGAACACTGAAGCTTTCTTT. Residues: CASSPQSRGLRGILNTEAFF.

V gene TRBV30 combines with J gene TRBJ2-3, with D possibly being TRBD2 (6 bases). Germline lookup yields CDR1 GTSNPN and CDR2 SVGIG (reference sequence). The length of the CDR3 is 14 residues. V dropped 0 bases and J dropped 4 bases, with 11 bases sitting between them. In nucleotides, the CDR3 is TGTGCCTGGAGTGTGCGGGGAAAGGCAGATACGCAGTATTTT. Translating it yields CAWSVRGKADTQYF.

CDR3 residues: CASSLWTSGSNEQFF. For the CDR3, the DNA is TGTGCCAGCAGCTTATGGACTAGCGGGAGTAATGAGCAGTTCTTC. This rearrangement joins TRBV7-9 to TRBJ2-1; TRBD2 aligns across 13 bases. This CDR3 has 15 amino acids. Trimming took 2 bases from V and 7 from J; bases not matched to a gene: 2. Germline assignment: CDR1 SEHNR and CDR2 FQNEAQ (reference sequence).

This clone was seen a single time. The chain combines TRBV7-9 with TRBJ2-7; no firm D call. The CDR3 is made up of 12 amino acids. Germline V gene data show CDR1 as SEHNR and CDR2 as FQNEAQ (reference sequence). V lost 1 base and J 6 bases, leaving 7 bases between the germline ends. CDR3 sequence: CASSLDMGEQYF. CDR3 bases: TGTGCCAGCAGCTTAGATATGGGCGAGCAGTACTTC.

This clone occurred a few times. V is TRBV20-1 and J is TRBJ1-1, with D hard to call. Between the trimmed V and J ends, which lost 6 bases and 2 bases, there was a span of 7 bases. Germline V gene data show CDR1 as DFQATT and CDR2 as SNEGSKA (reference sequence). The CDR3 is 11 amino acids. CDR3 nucleotides: TGCAGTGCCAGCGAAAACACTGAAGCTTTCTTT. This codes for CSASENTEAFF.

The chain is built from TRBV19 and TRBJ1-1; tentatively, D is TRBD1 (5 bases). The CDR3 is made up of 15 amino acids. Germline values: CDR1 LNHDA, CDR2 SQIVND (reference sequence). V shed 6 bases and J shed 0 bases, with 14 bases lying between them. Written as DNA, the CDR3 is TGTGCCAGTAGACAGGAGAATTTTCTGAACACTGAAGCTTTCTTT. Amino acid sequence: CASRQENFLNTEAFF.

The rearrangement joins TRBV27 to TRBJ2-2, with D possibly matching TRBD2 (5 bases). Germline loops: CDR1 MNHEY, CDR2 SMNVEV (reference sequence). Deletions cut 11 bases from V and 1 base from J, with 14 bases between. This CDR3 spans 14 amino acids. In nucleotides, the CDR3 is TGTGCCGGGCGGGCGGCGAGGAACACCGGGGAGCTGTTTTTT. It codes for CAGRAARNTGELFF.

The chain uses TRBV6-5 and TRBJ2-7; TRBD2 matches 9 bases. The CDR3 has 14 residues. CDR1 is MNHEY, CDR2 SVGAGI, per germline. Germline trimming cut 0 bases from V and 3 bases from J; bases unmatched to any gene: 0. CDR3 nucleotides: TGTGCCAGCAGTTACTCGACTAGCGGCTACGAGCAGTACTTC. Translating gives CASSYSTSGYEQYF.

The chain uses TRBV2 and TRBJ2-3, with 14 bases that match TRBD2. The length of the CDR3 is 15 residues. Losses at the gene ends were 4 bases for V and 3 bases for J; bases not matched to a gene: 0. Germline lookup yields CDR1 SNHLY and CDR2 FYNNEI. The CDR3 DNA is TGTGCCAGCAGTGGGACTAGCGGGAGGACAGATACGCAGTATTTT. Translating it yields CASSGTSGRTDTQYF. The whole variable domain, filled in from reference TRBV2 and TRBJ2-3, reads EPEVTQTPSHQVTQMGQEVILRCVPISNHLYFYWYRQILGQKVEFLVSFYNNEISEKSEIFDDQFSVERPDGSNFTLKIRSTKLEDSAMYFCASSGTSGRTDTQYFGPGTRLTVL.

The chain's CDR3 is CASSEGLADSTDTQYF. The CDR3 nucleotides read TGTGCCAGCAGTGAAGGTTTAGCGGATAGCACAGATACGCAGTATTTT. The chain links TRBV6-1 to TRBJ2-3, with TRBD2 as a possible D gene (6 bases). V lost 1 base, J lost 0 bases, and 11 bases lay in between. The germline gives CDR1 MNHNS, CDR2 SASEGT. This CDR3 has 16 residues.

The chain carries TRBV5-1 and TRBJ2-2; unclear D gene. Germline-derived CDR1 and CDR2 are SGHRS and YFSETQ. The CDR3 runs 14 residues. V lost 0 bases and J lost 1, with 4 bases in between. CDR3 nucleotide sequence: TGCGCCAGCAGCTTGGAGAGGAACACCGGGGAGCTGTTTTTT. This codes for CASSLERNTGELFF. The entire variable domain, with the rest obtained from reference TRBV5-1 and TRBJ2-2, is as follows: KAGVTQTPRYLIKTRGQQVTLSCSPISGHRSVSWYQQTPGQGLQFLFEYFSETQRNKGNFPGRFSGRQFSNSRSEMNVSTLELGDSALYLCASSLERNTGELFFGEGSRLTVL.

The CDR3 protein is CASSLFSGRRSGELFF. The CDR3 region has the DNA TGTGCCAGCAGCTTGTTTAGCGGGAGGAGGTCTGGGGAGCTGTTTTTT. The chain has TRBV5-4 and TRBJ2-2; 10 bases are a match to TRBD2. The J segment lost 8 bases and the V segment lost 1 base, leaving 8 bases of the junction unmatched. Germline CDR1 and CDR2: SGHNT and YYREEE (reference sequence). The CDR3 has 16 amino acids.